This is a list of T cell receptor beta chains from one sample in a study of CD8+CD57+ T cells in acquired aplastic anemia. TCRdb ran MiXCR on the reads and lists one entry per CDR3 protein. Here the sample spans about 200,000 distinct CDR3 sequences, 65% being singletons. What was sequenced was sorted CD4+, CD8+, or CD8+CD57+ T cells (not recorded which) from PBMCs. These receptors were taken from a human donor with aplastic anemia. CDR3s leave out the opening cysteine and the closing phenylalanine or tryptophan. The D gene is left open where the match is weak.

J: TRBJ2-7
V: TRBV14
D: -
CDR3: ASSQELVPIEQY

J: TRBJ2-1
V: TRBV7-2
D: -
CDR3: ASSSSPGANEQF

J: TRBJ1-2
V: TRBV20-1
D: -
CDR3: SARVPGFYGYT

J: TRBJ1-6
V: TRBV6-1
D: -
CDR3: ASSEVAGDSYSPLH

J: TRBJ1-2
V: TRBV2
D: -
CDR3: ASRLQAGYT

J: TRBJ2-7
V: TRBV10-3
D: -
CDR3: AISEAAYEQY

J: TRBJ1-6
V: TRBV12-3/TRBV12-4
D: TRBD1
CDR3: ASRPGQGPNSPLH

J: TRBJ2-7
V: TRBV15
D: -
CDR3: ATSSDGVEQY

J: TRBJ2-7
V: TRBV15
D: TRBD1
CDR3: ATSWDRNLYEQY

J: TRBJ2-7
V: TRBV5-8
D: -
CDR3: ASSLFRGDEQY

J: TRBJ2-7
V: TRBV19
D: -
CDR3: ASSKGMGAYEQY

J: TRBJ1-2
V: TRBV12-3/TRBV12-4
D: -
CDR3: ASSQPSAVAFYGYT

J: TRBJ1-2
V: TRBV15
D: -
CDR3: ATSRDRGGGRGYT

J: TRBJ2-3
V: TRBV24-1
D: -
CDR3: ATGSGRTDTQY